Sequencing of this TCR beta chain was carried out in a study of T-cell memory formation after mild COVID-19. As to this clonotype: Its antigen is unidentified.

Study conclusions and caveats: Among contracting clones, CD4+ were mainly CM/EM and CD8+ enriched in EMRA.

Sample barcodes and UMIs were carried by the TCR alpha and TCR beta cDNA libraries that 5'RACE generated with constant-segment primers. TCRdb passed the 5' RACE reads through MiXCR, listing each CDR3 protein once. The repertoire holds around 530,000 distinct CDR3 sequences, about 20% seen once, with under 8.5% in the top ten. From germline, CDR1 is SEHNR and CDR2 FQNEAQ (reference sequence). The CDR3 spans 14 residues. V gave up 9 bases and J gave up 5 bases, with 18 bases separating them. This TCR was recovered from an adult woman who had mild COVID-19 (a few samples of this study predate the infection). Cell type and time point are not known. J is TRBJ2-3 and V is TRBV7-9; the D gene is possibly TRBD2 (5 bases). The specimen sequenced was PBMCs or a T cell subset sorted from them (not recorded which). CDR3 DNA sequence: TGTGCCAGTGGACTTGGCGCCCCGGGAGATACGCAGTATTTT. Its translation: CASGLGAPGDTQYF.